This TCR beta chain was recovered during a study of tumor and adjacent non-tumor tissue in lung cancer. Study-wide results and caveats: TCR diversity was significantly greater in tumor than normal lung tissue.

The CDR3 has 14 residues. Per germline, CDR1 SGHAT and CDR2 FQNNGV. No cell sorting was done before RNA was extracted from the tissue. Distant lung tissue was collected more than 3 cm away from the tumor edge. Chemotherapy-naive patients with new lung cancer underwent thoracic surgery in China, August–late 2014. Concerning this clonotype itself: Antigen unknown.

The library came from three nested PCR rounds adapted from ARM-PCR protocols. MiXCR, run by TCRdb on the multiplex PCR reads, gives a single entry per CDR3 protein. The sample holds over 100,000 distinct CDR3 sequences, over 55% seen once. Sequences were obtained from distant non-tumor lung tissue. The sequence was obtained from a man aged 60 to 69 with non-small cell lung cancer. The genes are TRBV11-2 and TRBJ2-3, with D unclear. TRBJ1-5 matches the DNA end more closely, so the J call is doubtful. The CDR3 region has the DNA TGTGCCAGCAGCGACCGGGCCTCTACGGCTACGCAGCATTTT. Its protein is CASSDRASTATQHF.